This T cell receptor (beta chain) came from a study of blood T cell repertoires in COVID-19. Overall study: Spain, Italy and the United States supplied samples that represented acute and convalescent COVID-19. The analysed material was cDNA or gDNA that came from T cells, B-cell-depleted T cells, or PBMCs.

Under the authors' procedure: From reference gene primer amplification, estimates of nucleated cell counts were derived. Using immunoSEQ multiplex PCR, the repertoire was profiled, and TCRdb retains in-frame clones only, with some absent. D and trimming come from the DNA, and the V and J calls and clone size come from that table. The sample gives 270,000 or so clones, around nine tenths of which show up once; about 4.6% is in the top ten. V lost 7 bases and J lost 7, with 17 bases in between. The CDR3 has 15 amino acids. Germline CDR1 SGHTA, CDR2 FQGNSA. The V gene is TRBV7-2, the J gene TRBJ1-6; D may be TRBD1 (5 bases). Sequencing was performed on peripheral blood. The clonotype comes from a man aged 35-49 years with acute or convalescent COVID-19. CDR3 nucleotide sequence: TGTGCCAGCACCTACTTGGGGCCCTCGAATTCACCCCTCCACTTT. Its protein is CASTYLGPSNSPLHF.